This TCR beta chain was sequenced in a study of T cell responses to AZD1222 COVID-19 vaccine. Study-level findings and limits: Compared with day 0, the breadth and depth of the Spike-specific TCR repertoire rose significantly after two doses of AZD1222. Donors were largely white British and mainly female; clonal diversity was possibly underestimated. Regions 160-218 and 743-854 held dominance among vaccine-associated CD4 TCRs, which spanned spike. Repertoires were obtained only post-peak T cell response.

Generated by immunoSEQ multiplex PCR, the TCRdb table keeps only in-frame clones and is missing some. This table holds some 130,000 clones, over 90% found once. V was clipped by 0 bases and J by 12 bases, with 17 bases between them. The CDR3 sequence is 14 residues long. Germline lookup yields CDR1 LGHNA and CDR2 YNFKEQ. Comments on this clone: Antigen: not known.

The input for sequencing was peripheral blood, taken on day 0 of AZD1222 vaccination. This TCR came from an adult in good health. The chain recombines TRBV4-2 with TRBJ1-1; maybe TRBD1 (5 bases). This chain's CDR3 is CASSQEGTHGRPFF. CDR3 nucleotide sequence: TGTGCCAGCAGCCAAGAGGGGACCCATGGGCGACCTTTCTTT.